Presented here are 30 T cell receptor beta chains from one specimen sequenced in a study of blood T cell repertoires in COVID-19. The table came from immunoSEQ multiplex PCR; TCRdb's copy has only in-frame clones and leaves some out. The sample lists some 90,000 clones, 80% occurring once. Sequencing input: peripheral blood. The receptor source for this set is a woman in her seventies with acute or convalescent COVID-19.

This clone appeared a single time. The chain combines TRBV6-5 with TRBJ1-6, with 10 bases fitting TRBD1. Unmatched junction bases numbered 5, after V lost 0 bases and J lost 9 bases. The CDR3 consists of 16 residues. Germline V gene data show CDR1 as MNHEY and CDR2 as SVGAGI. CDR3 sequence (DNA): TGTGCCAGCAGTTACTCAGACAGGGGGCGAAGTTCACCCCTCCACTTT. It yields the protein CASSYSDRGRSSPLHF.

This clone has a handful of counts. The DNA for the CDR3 is TGTGCCAGCAGCCGCGGTAGAAACACTGAAGCTTTCTTT. As protein: CASSRGRNTEAFF. V is TRBV11-3 and J is TRBJ1-1, with D unresolved. Germline V lookup: CDR1 SGHNT, CDR2 YENEEA. V was shortened by 5 bases and J by 2 bases, with 9 bases between the two germline ends. The CDR3 loop spans 13 amino acids.

This chain connects TRBV5-1 to TRBJ2-7; 7 bases fit TRBD2. There are 15 residues in the CDR3. J lost 3 bases, V lost 0 bases, and 6 bases had no gene match. From germline, CDR1 is SGHRS and CDR2 YFSETQ. The CDR3 sequence: CASSLGSQRGYEQYF. The CDR3 nucleotides are TGCGCCAGCAGCTTGGGAAGCCAGCGGGGCTACGAGCAGTACTTC. Full variable domain (outside the CDR3, taken from reference TRBV5-1 and TRBJ2-7): KAGVTQTPRYLIKTRGQQVTLSCSPISGHRSVSWYQQTPGQGLQFLFEYFSETQRNKGNFPGRFSGRQFSNSRSEMNVSTLELGDSALYLCASSLGSQRGYEQYFGPGTRLTVT.

The chain links TRBV27 to TRBJ2-3; 8 bases are a match to TRBD1. CDR1 and CDR2 from the germline V gene are MNHEY and SMNVEV (reference sequence). The CDR3 length is 16 residues. Trimming at V came to 4 bases and at J to 2 bases, leaving 8 bases not matched to a gene. The CDR3 nucleotides are TGTGCCAGCAGTTATACGACAGGGGTATCCACAGATACGCAGTATTTT. Protein sequence: CASSYTTGVSTDTQYF.

V is TRBV2 and J is TRBJ1-4, with a weak D call TRBD1 (6 bases). The CDR3 consists of 15 residues. Germline V gene sequence: CDR1 SNHLY, CDR2 FYNNEI. V was shortened by 7 bases and J by 8 bases, with 20 bases between the two germline ends. CDR3 coding DNA: TGTGCCAGCAACACCAACAGGGCCAGGGAGGAAAAACTGTTTTTT. Residues: CASNTNRAREEKLFF. The full variable domain, its missing parts supplied by reference TRBV2 and TRBJ1-4, is EPEVTQTPSHQVTQMGQEVILRCVPISNHLYFYWYRQILGQKVEFLVSFYNNEISEKSEIFDDQFSVERPDGSNFTLKIRSTKLEDSAMYFCASNTNRAREEKLFFGSGTQLSVL.

The V and J genes are TRBV3-1 (or the pseudogene TRBV3-2) and TRBJ2-5; D is possibly TRBD2 (6 bases). With 8 bases removed from V and 5 bases from J, the gap between germline ends came to 12 bases. CDR3 length: 12 amino acids. Germline CDR1 and CDR2: LGHDT and YNNKEL (reference sequence). The CDR3 coding sequence is TGTGCCAGCCGCGCAGGGAGGGAGACCCAGTACTTC. Protein: CASRAGRETQYF.

J is TRBJ1-5 and V is TRBV18; perhaps TRBD1 as D (5 bases). V lost 6 bases and J lost 4, with 13 bases in between. CDR3 length equals 14 residues. CDR1 and CDR2 (germline): KGHSH, LQKENI. DNA of the CDR3: TGTGCCAGCTCCTCAGGAGGGGCGAATCAGCCCCAGCATTTT. Amino acids: CASSSGGANQPQHF.

This chain connects TRBV3-1 (or the pseudogene TRBV3-2) to TRBJ1-5; 9 bases agree with TRBD1. J gave up 0 bases and V 4 bases, and 7 bases lay outside the gene matches. Germline V gene data show CDR1 as LGHDT and CDR2 as YNNKEL (reference sequence). The CDR3 consists of 17 residues. The CDR3 region is CASSPGQGPYSNQPQHF. CDR3 coding DNA: TGTGCCAGCAGCCCGGGACAGGGACCCTATAGCAATCAGCCCCAGCATTTT.

V and J are TRBV12-1 and TRBJ1-2. TRBV12-1 is a pseudogene locus. The length of the CDR3 is 16 residues. This CDR3 reads CASSSGGRGLSPGYTF. CDR3 bases: TGTGCCAGCAGCTCCGGGGGGAGAGGATTAAGTCCTGGCTACACCTTC.

This clone was recorded a few times. CDR3 DNA: TGTGCCAGCAGCTCGGGACTAGCGGGGGGCCATTCCTACAATGAGCAGTTCTTC. Encoded protein: CASSSGLAGGHSYNEQFF. The rearrangement uses TRBV28 and TRBJ2-1; 15 nucleotides align to TRBD2. The germline CDR1 and CDR2 sequences are MDHEN and SYDVKM. The CDR3 is 18 amino acids. Trimming took 6 bases from V and 1 from J; bases not matched to a gene: 7.

The V call is TRBV16, the J call TRBJ1-2; D remains ambiguous. This CDR3 has 13 amino acids. With 6 bases removed from V and 4 bases from J, the gap between germline ends came to 12 bases. Germline values: CDR1 KGHSY, CDR2 FQNENV. This CDR3 reads CASSPGSFYGYTF. In DNA, the CDR3 is TGTGCCAGCAGTCCCGGGAGCTTCTATGGCTACACCTTC.

The gene calls are TRBV19 and TRBJ2-1; TRBD2 agrees at 8 bases. Germline CDR1 reads LNHDA; CDR2 reads SQIVND (reference sequence). The J segment lost 5 bases and the V segment lost 0 bases, leaving 6 bases of the junction unmatched. The CDR3 consists of 16 residues. The DNA for the CDR3 is TGTGCCAGTAGTATAGACACGGGAGGGCCCCACAATGAGCAGTTCTTC. It is translated as CASSIDTGGPHNEQFF. Based on the CDR3 plus reference TRBV19 and TRBJ2-1, the full variable domain is DGGITQSPKYLFRKEGQNVTLSCEQNLNHDAMYWYRQDPGQGLRLIYYSQIVNDFQKGDIAEGYSVSREKKESFPLTVTSAQKNPTAFYLCASSIDTGGPHNEQFFGPGTRLTVL.

The chain has TRBV12-3 or TRBV12-4 and TRBJ2-5; D possibly corresponds to TRBD1 (6 bases). V was clipped by 5 bases and J by 4 bases, with 11 bases between them. This CDR3 contains 13 residues. CDR3: CASSQGRVETQYF. CDR3 coding DNA: TGTGCCAGCAGTCAGGGGCGGGTAGAGACCCAGTACTTC.

The chain combines TRBV5-6 with TRBJ1-2, with 7 bases identical to TRBD1. With 5 bases clipped from V and 7 bases from J, the junction kept 8 bases outside the gene matches. CDR1 SGHDT and CDR2 YYEEEE come from the germline V gene. The length of the CDR3 is 13 residues. The chain's CDR3 is CASRIGQESGYTF. Here the CDR3 DNA reads TGTGCCAGCAGAATTGGACAGGAAAGTGGCTACACCTTC.

The genes are TRBV19 and TRBJ1-2, with a tentative D call TRBD1 (5 bases). V was shortened by 3 bases and J by 8 bases, with 13 bases between the two germline ends. Germline V lookup: CDR1 LNHDA, CDR2 SQIVND (reference sequence). The CDR3 consists of 13 residues. The CDR3 DNA is TGTGCCAGTAGTATTAGGCAGGGCGTCGGCTACACCTTC. Protein product: CASSIRQGVGYTF.

As to this clone: The identical CDR3 is also encoded by other nucleotide sequences in the sample. The chain couples TRBV28 to TRBJ1-1, with D perhaps matching TRBD1 (5 bases). The CDR3 extends over 11 amino acids. CDR1 and CDR2 from the germline V gene are MDHEN and SYDVKM. V lost 6 bases to trimming and J lost 8 bases, with 10 bases between them. The CDR3 region has the DNA TGTGCCAGCAGGGGGCGGCCCGAAGCTTTCTTT. Its translation is CASRGRPEAFF.

The gene calls are TRBV7-6 and TRBJ1-6; 8 nucleotides match TRBD1. Germline assignment: CDR1 SGHVS and CDR2 FNYEAQ. The V gene end was trimmed by 4 bases and the J gene end by 7 bases; junction bases not matched to a gene: 6. The CDR3 is made up of 15 amino acids. The CDR3 loop reads CASSSRQGTNSPLHF. The CDR3 DNA reads TGTGCCAGCAGCTCCAGACAGGGGACAAATTCACCCCTCCACTTT.

This clone has a single count. V and J are TRBV14 and TRBJ2-2; 10 nucleotides match TRBD2. The CDR3 runs 14 residues. The junction had 1 base not matched to a gene; V was cut back by 7 bases and J by 2 bases. Germline lookup yields CDR1 SGHDN and CDR2 FVKESK. The chain's CDR3 is CASKRGGNTGELFF. CDR3 DNA: TGTGCCAGCAAGCGGGGGGGAAACACCGGGGAGCTGTTTTTT.

In nucleotides, the CDR3 is TGTGCCAGCAGTCTACAGGGGAACTATGGCTACACCTTC. Protein: CASSLQGNYGYTF. V usage is TRBV2 and J usage is TRBJ1-2; 7 nucleotides align to TRBD1. Germline CDR1 and CDR2: SNHLY and FYNNEI. After removal of 5 bases from V and 2 bases from J, the junction contained 2 bases not matched to a gene. The CDR3 is 13 residues long.

The rearrangement links TRBV29-1 to TRBJ2-7; a weak D match, TRBD1 (5 bases). Trimming shortened V by 5 bases and J by 1 base, and 15 bases separated the two germline ends. This CDR3 spans 14 amino acids. Germline loops: CDR1 SQVTM, CDR2 ANQGSEA. The CDR3 DNA sequence: TGCAGCGTTTCAATTAGGGGTTCTTCCTACGAGCAGTACTTC. Translation gives CSVSIRGSSYEQYF.

The chain links TRBV7-9 to TRBJ2-1; the D gene is possibly TRBD1 (6 bases). The length of the CDR3 is 15 residues. Between the trimmed V and J ends, which lost 1 base and 6 bases, there was a span of 13 bases. Germline values: CDR1 SEHNR, CDR2 FQNEAQ (reference sequence). In nucleotides, the CDR3 is TGTGCCAGCAGCTTAGGAGCGGTAGGGGGCAATGAGCAGTTCTTC. The encoded protein is CASSLGAVGGNEQFF.

V and J are TRBV5-6 and TRBJ2-5; 14 bases agree with TRBD2. Per the germline V gene, CDR1 is SGHDT and CDR2 is YYEEEE. Trimming at V came to 3 bases and at J to 5 bases, leaving 12 bases not matched to a gene. The CDR3 loop spans 18 amino acids. The CDR3 DNA is TGTGCCAGCAGCTCGGGACTAGCGGGGGTTGGATCTAGGGAGACCCAGTACTTC. As protein: CASSSGLAGVGSRETQYF.

This clone was recorded a few times. This chain uses TRBV28 with TRBJ2-3; 8 bases map to TRBD2. CDR1 and CDR2 from the germline V gene are MDHEN and SYDVKM. V was clipped by 5 bases and J by 2 bases; unmatched bases: 9. The CDR3 totals 16 residues. CDR3 bases: TGTGCCAGCAGTCCCGGGGTAGCGGGGTACACAGATACGCAGTATTTT. Translating it yields CASSPGVAGYTDTQYF.

The CDR3 DNA sequence: TGTGCCAGCAGAACTGGACTCCGGTCTTGGTATTTT. Its translation: CASRTGLRSWYF. This sequence joins TRBV6-6 and TRBJ2-3, with D perhaps matching TRBD2 (5 bases). Germline V CDR1 and CDR2: MNHNY, SVGAGI (reference sequence). Trimming removed 6 bases from V and 14 bases from J, with 18 bases in between. This CDR3 is built from 12 residues.

The chain joins TRBV28 to TRBJ2-7; TRBD2 agrees at 8 bases. Germline V gene lookup returns CDR1 MDHEN and CDR2 SYDVKM. The trim removed 6 bases at V and 7 bases at J, leaving 11 bases unmatched. The CDR3 spans 14 residues. The chain's CDR3 is CASSKGLGSGEQYF. DNA for the CDR3: TGTGCCAGCAGCAAGGGACTAGGTAGTGGGGAGCAGTACTTC.

The gene calls are TRBV18 and TRBJ2-1; 8 nucleotides agree with TRBD1. Per germline, CDR1 KGHSH and CDR2 LQKENI. J lost 4 bases, V lost 6 bases, and 8 bases had no gene match. This CDR3 is built from 15 residues. In DNA form, the CDR3 reads TGTGCCAGCTCCCGAACCAGGACAGGGTACAATGAGCAGTTCTTC. Protein sequence: CASSRTRTGYNEQFF.

The table lists this clone with many counts. V usage is TRBV12-3 or TRBV12-4 and J usage is TRBJ2-1; 7 nucleotides agree with TRBD2. Trimming cost V 5 bases and J 10 bases; bases outside gene matches: 5. The CDR3 sequence is 12 residues long. CDR3 protein: CASSLIAGEQFF. CDR3 sequence (DNA): TGTGCCAGCAGTCTAATAGCGGGCGAGCAGTTCTTC.

V and J are TRBV5-1 and TRBJ2-5, with TRBD2 matching 10 bases. The V gene's germline CDR1 is SGHRS and CDR2 YFSETQ. The CDR3 loop spans 16 amino acids. Trimming removed 2 bases from V and 5 bases from J; junction bases left unmatched: 9. The CDR3 loop reads CASSFNSGGSLETQYF. CDR3 bases: TGCGCCAGCAGCTTTAATAGCGGGGGGTCCCTCGAGACCCAGTACTTC.

The gene calls are TRBV29-1 and TRBJ1-2, with a weak D call TRBD1 (5 bases). Germline assignment: CDR1 SQVTM and CDR2 ANQGSEA. V was trimmed by 4 bases and J by 5 bases, leaving 14 bases between them. The CDR3 covers 13 residues. Here the CDR3 DNA reads TGCAGCGTTGCCGTCAGACAGAAGTATGGCTACACCTTC. Its translation is CSVAVRQKYGYTF.

This clone was detected a few times. The genes are TRBV3-1 (or the pseudogene TRBV3-2) and TRBJ1-4, with a tentative D call TRBD1 (5 bases). The CDR3 contains 14 residues. Looked up from germline, CDR1 is LGHDT and CDR2 is YNNKEL (reference sequence). V was pared by 4 bases and J by 2 bases, with 8 bases between. The CDR3 is CASSRGSTNEKLFF. CDR3 DNA sequence: TGTGCCAGCAGCCGGGGCTCGACTAATGAAAAACTGTTTTTT.